This TCR beta chain was sequenced for a study of cytotoxic CD8 clonotypes in ibrutinib-treated CLL. Findings and limits, study-wide: Circulating CD8+ T-cell counts were tracked by baseline clonality, which exceeded that of age-matched healthy donors. Timing of sampling differed between sustained-remission and progressing patients.

Deletions cut 4 bases from V and 4 bases from J, with 20 bases between. The CDR3 runs 16 residues. CDR1 SGDLS and CDR2 YYNGEE come from the germline V gene. Profiling relied on immunoSEQ multiplex PCR, and the TCRdb table lists in-frame clones only, not all of them. This table has fewer than 70,000 clones, approximately 75% appearing once. Points on this clone: Its antigen is as yet unknown.

The material sequenced was PBMCs, taken after 12 months of ibrutinib treatment. V usage is TRBV9 and J usage is TRBJ2-5; possibly TRBD2 for D (7 bases). The TCR comes from a human donor with chronic lymphocytic leukemia. The CDR3 DNA sequence: TGTGCCAGCAGCCCTCGGGGGGCCCCTGGGTTAGAGACCCAGTACTTC. Its protein is CASSPRGAPGLETQYF.